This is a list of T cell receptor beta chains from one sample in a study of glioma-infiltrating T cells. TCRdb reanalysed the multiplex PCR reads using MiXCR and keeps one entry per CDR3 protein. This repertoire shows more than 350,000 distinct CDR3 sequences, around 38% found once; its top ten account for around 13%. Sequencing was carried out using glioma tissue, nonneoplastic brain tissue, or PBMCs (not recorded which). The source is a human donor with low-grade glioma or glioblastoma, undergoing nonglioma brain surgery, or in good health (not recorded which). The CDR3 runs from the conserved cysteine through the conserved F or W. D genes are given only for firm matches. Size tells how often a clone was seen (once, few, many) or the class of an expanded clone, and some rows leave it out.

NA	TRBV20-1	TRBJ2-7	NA	TGCAGTGCTAGAGATTGGCGCGAGAGCTCCTACGAGCAGTACTTC	CSARDWRESSYEQYF
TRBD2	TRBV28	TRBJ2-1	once	TGTGCCAGCATCTTAACTAGCGAGGGCTACAATGAGCAGTTCTTC	CASILTSEGYNEQFF
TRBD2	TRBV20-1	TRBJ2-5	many	TGCAGTGCTAGTCTAGCGGGAGGGGGAGAGACCCAGTACTTC	CSASLAGGGETQYF
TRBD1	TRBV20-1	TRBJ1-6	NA	TGCAGCGTCAGCCGGGACAGCAATTCACCCCTCCACTTT	CSVSRDSNSPLHF
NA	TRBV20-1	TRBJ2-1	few	TGCAGTGCTAGAGAATGGGTTTTCCCCCGAAGCTCAACCCCAGAGCAGTTCTTC	CSAREWVFPRSSTPEQFF
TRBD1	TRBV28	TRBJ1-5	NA	TGTGCCGGCAGTCTATCAGGGGGCAGGGAGCCCCAGCATTTT	CAGSLSGGREPQHF
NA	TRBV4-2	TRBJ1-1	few	TGTGCCAGCAGCCCGGTTGGGAACACTGAAGCTTTCTTT	CASSPVGNTEAFF
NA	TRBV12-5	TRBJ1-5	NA	TGTGCTAGTGGTTTGGTCCGGGAGCTCAATCAGCCCCAGCATTTT	CASGLVRELNQPQHF
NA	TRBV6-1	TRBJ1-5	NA	TGTGCCAGCAGTGTAGACCGGGACGCCGAAGGAACGCCCCAGCATTTT	CASSVDRDAEGTPQHF
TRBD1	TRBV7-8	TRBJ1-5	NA	TGTGCCAGCAGCGCCAGAGGGACAGGAGCTTCGTATAGCAATCAGCCCCAGCATTTT	CASSARGTGASYSNQPQHF
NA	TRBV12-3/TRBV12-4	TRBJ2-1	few	TGTGCCAGCAGTTTAGGGGGACCGCAGAACAAGCAGTTCTTC	CASSLGGPQNKQFF
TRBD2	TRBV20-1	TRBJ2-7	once	TGCAGTGGCGAGCGGGAGACCTACGAGCAGTACTTC	CSGERETYEQYF
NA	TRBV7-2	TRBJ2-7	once	TGTGCCAGCAGCTTGGACAGTCATACCTACGAGCAGTACTTC	CASSLDSHTYEQYF
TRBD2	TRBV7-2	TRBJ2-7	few	TGTGCCAGCAGCCCTTCGGGACTAGCGGGAGTCGGGCAGTACTTC	CASSPSGLAGVGQYF
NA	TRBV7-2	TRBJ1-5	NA	TGTGCCAGCAGCTCCGAACAGGAGCAGCCCCAGCATTTT	CASSSEQEQPQHF
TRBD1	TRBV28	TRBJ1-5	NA	TGTGCCAGCAGCTTGGGGACAGGGTTGGCCAATCAGCCCCAGCATTTT	CASSLGTGLANQPQHF
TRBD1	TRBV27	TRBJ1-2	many	TGTGCCAGCGCCGGGACAGGGTCGCGGGATGGCTACACCTTC	CASAGTGSRDGYTF
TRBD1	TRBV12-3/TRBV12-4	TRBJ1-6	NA	TGTGCCAGCAGTCACCAAGACAGGGCGTATAATTCACCCCTCCACTTT	CASSHQDRAYNSPLHF
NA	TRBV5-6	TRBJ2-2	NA	TGTGCCAGCAGCTCATCCCCCCTGGTCGTAAGGGAGCTGTTTTTT	CASSSSPLVVRELFF
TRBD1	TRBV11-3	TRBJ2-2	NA	TGTGCCAGCAGCAACCGGGGACAGGGGGATGGAGGGGAGCTGTTTTTT	CASSNRGQGDGGELFF
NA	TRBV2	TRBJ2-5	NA	TGTGCCAGCAGTTTCACTAGGGAGACCCAGTACTTC	CASSFTRETQYF
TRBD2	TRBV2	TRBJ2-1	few	TGTGCCAGCGGCCGACTAGCGGGCTACAATGAGCAGTTCTTC	CASGRLAGYNEQFF
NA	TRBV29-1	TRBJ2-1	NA	TGCAGCGTCAGGTGGGCTTCCTACAATGAGCAGTTCTTC	CSVRWASYNEQFF
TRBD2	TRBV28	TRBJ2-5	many	TGTGCCAGCAGTATTGTACTAGCGGGAGACAACCAAGAGACCCAGTACTTC	CASSIVLAGDNQETQYF
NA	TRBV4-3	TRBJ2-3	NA	TGCGCCAGCAGCCCAAGCGCAGGCTGGGATACGCAGTATTTT	CASSPSAGWDTQYF
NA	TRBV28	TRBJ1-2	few	TGTGCCAGCAGTTTCCTGCAGGACCCTCTCTATGGCTACACCTTC	CASSFLQDPLYGYTF
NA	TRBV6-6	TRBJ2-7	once	TGTGCCAGCAGCACGGAAAGAACCTACGAGCTGTACTTC	CASSTERTYELYF
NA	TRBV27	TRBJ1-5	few	TGTGCCAGCAGCCAATTCCAGGGGATCGGAAAGCCCCAGCATTTT	CASSQFQGIGKPQHF
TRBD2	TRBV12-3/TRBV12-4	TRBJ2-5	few	TGTGCCAGCAGAATTACTAGCGGGCGGTACCAAGAGACCCAGTACTTC	CASRITSGRYQETQYF
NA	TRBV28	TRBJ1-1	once	TGTGCCAGCAGTTTAGTTATTGGGGCCACCCCCCAGAACACTGAAGCTTTCTTT	CASSLVIGATPQNTEAFF
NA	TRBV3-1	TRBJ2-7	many	TGTGCCAGCAGCCAAGGGCCACCCGACGAGCAGTACTTC	CASSQGPPDEQYF
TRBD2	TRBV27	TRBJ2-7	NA	TGTGCCAGCACCCGAAGGGCTGGAGGACTAGCGGTCTCCTACGAGCAGTACTTC	CASTRRAGGLAVSYEQYF
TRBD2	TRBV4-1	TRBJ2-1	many	TGCGCCAGCAGCCTTTTAGCGGGGTCCTACAATGAGCAGTTCTTC	CASSLLAGSYNEQFF
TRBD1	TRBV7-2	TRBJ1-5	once	TGTGCCAGCAGCACGGGGCAGGGGGGAAGCAATCAGCCCCAGCATTTT	CASSTGQGGSNQPQHF
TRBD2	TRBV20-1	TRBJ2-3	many	TGCAGTGCTACGCTCCGCGGAGCTAGCGGGAGCACAGATACGCAGTATTTT	CSATLRGASGSTDTQYF
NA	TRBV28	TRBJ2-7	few	TGTGCCAGCAGTCCCAACCTCTCCCCTTACGAGCAGTACTTC	CASSPNLSPYEQYF
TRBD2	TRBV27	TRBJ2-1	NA	TGTGCCAGCAGTGCCCTAGCGGGAGGACTAAATGAGCATTTCTTC	CASSALAGGLNEHFF
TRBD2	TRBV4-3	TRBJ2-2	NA	TGCGCCAGCAGCTCACTAGCGGAGAACACCGGGGAGCTGTTTTTT	CASSSLAENTGELFF
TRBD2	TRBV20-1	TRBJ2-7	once	TGCAGTGATAGAGCGGCACTAGCGGGGACCTACGAGCAGTACTTC	CSDRAALAGTYEQYF
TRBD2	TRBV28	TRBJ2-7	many	TGTGCCAGCAGTTCCGCCGGGACTAGCGCTACGATGCGCGACTTC	CASSSAGTSATMRDF
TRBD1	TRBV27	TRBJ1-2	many	TGTGCCAGCAGCCAGGGACAGGGGTTCTATGGCTACACCTTC	CASSQGQGFYGYTF